The rows below give T cell receptor beta chains drawn from one sample of a study of blood T cells in healthy people across ages. TCRdb analysed the 5' RACE reads with MiXCR anew, one entry per CDR3 protein. This table holds 1,800,000 or so distinct CDR3 sequences, about two fifths found once. Material: blood. The source is a human donor in good health. The CDR3 runs from the conserved cysteine through the conserved F or W. A D gene is named only where the DNA matches it firmly. Not every row has a clone size; where given, it reads once, few, many or a size class.

>-|TRBV6-2/TRBV6-3|TRBD2|TRBJ2-3
CASSPLAGADDTQYF
TGTGCCAGCAGTCCTCTAGCGGGGGCAGATGATACGCAGTATTTT
>few|TRBV20-1|TRBD2|TRBJ2-7
CSAGGGVYEQYF
TGCAGTGCTGGCGGGGGGGTCTACGAGCAGTACTTC
>-|TRBV28|-|TRBJ1-4
CASSRLVIYEKLFF
TGTGCCAGCAGTCGCCTCGTGATTTATGAAAAACTGTTTTTT
>once|TRBV4-1|-|TRBJ1-4
CASSQEPLGLNKKLFF
TGCGCCAGCAGCCAAGAACCACTCGGGCTTAATAAAAAACTGTTTTTT
>few|TRBV7-2|-|TRBJ2-5
CASGRRETQYF
TGTGCCAGTGGGCGGAGAGAGACCCAGTACTTC
>few|TRBV20-1|-|TRBJ2-7
CSAATGSYEQYF
TGCAGTGCTGCGACAGGATCTTACGAGCAGTACTTC
>many|TRBV20-1|-|TRBJ2-5
CSGGRETQYF
TGCAGTGGGGGTCGAGAGACCCAGTACTTC
>-|TRBV7-9|-|TRBJ2-7
CASSLDLGPSYEQYF
TGTGCCAGCAGCTTAGACCTAGGGCCCTCCTACGAGCAGTACTTC
>few|TRBV6-5|-|TRBJ2-1
CASSPTGKEQFF
TGTGCCAGCAGTCCCACAGGCAAAGAGCAGTTCTTC
>-|TRBV12-3/TRBV12-4|-|TRBJ2-7
CACSSDTSSYEQYF
TGTGCCTGCAGTTCGGACACTAGCTCCTACGAGCAGTACTTC
>-|TRBV20-1|TRBD1|TRBJ1-2
CSASSRTGPGYTF
TGCAGTGCTAGTTCTCGGACAGGGCCTGGCTACACCTTC
>few|TRBV4-3|TRBD2|TRBJ2-7
CASSQSGTSAYEQYF
TGCGCCAGCAGCCAATCCGGGACTAGCGCCTACGAGCAGTACTTC
>many|TRBV15|TRBD1|TRBJ2-5
CATGQGPQETQYF
TGTGCCACCGGACAGGGTCCCCAAGAGACCCAGTACTTC
>few|TRBV9|-|TRBJ2-5
CASSVYGQGETQYF
TGTGCCAGCAGCGTATATGGGCAGGGAGAGACCCAGTACTTC
>-|TRBV5-1|TRBD2|TRBJ2-3
CASSLIGGAADTQYF
TGCGCCAGCAGCTTGATCGGGGGGGCCGCAGATACGCAGTATTTT
>-|TRBV24-1|TRBD2|TRBJ2-1
CATSDCKGGYNEQFF
TGTGCCACCAGTGATTGTAAGGGAGGGTACAATGAGCAGTTCTTC
>-|TRBV7-9|TRBD1|TRBJ1-1
CASSFRQGPSNTEAFF
TGTGCCAGCAGCTTTAGACAGGGACCTTCGAACACTGAAGCTTTCTTT
>-|TRBV7-8|-|TRBJ1-2
CASSLGLFGYTF
TGTGCCAGCAGCTTAGGTCTTTTTGGCTACACCTTC
>many|TRBV20-1|-|TRBJ2-5
CSASEREETQYF
TGCAGTGCTAGTGAGCGCGAAGAGACCCAGTACTTC
>-|TRBV10-3|-|TRBJ1-2
CAISDRGYGYTF
TGTGCCATCAGTGACAGGGGTTATGGCTACACCTTC
>many|TRBV7-2|-|TRBJ2-5
CASSLSRETQYF
TGTGCCAGCAGCTTATCCCGGGAGACCCAGTACTTC
>-|TRBV9|-|TRBJ2-7
CASSRRDNGYEQYF
TGTGCCAGCAGCCGCCGGGACAACGGCTACGAGCAGTACTTC
>-|TRBV12-3/TRBV12-4|-|TRBJ2-3
CASSFSRRMGDTQYF
TGTGCCAGCAGTTTCAGCAGGAGGATGGGAGATACGCAGTATTTT